This T cell receptor (beta chain) was recovered during a study of blood T cell repertoires in COVID-19. Study as a whole: Researchers got acute and convalescent COVID-19 samples from the United States, Italy and Spain. PBMCs, B-cell-depleted T cells, or T cells were the source of the cDNA or gDNA that made up the material.

The germline gives CDR1 LGHDT, CDR2 YNNKEL (reference sequence). V was shortened by 5 bases and J by 3 bases, with 17 bases between the two germline ends. The CDR3 spans 15 residues. Under the authors' procedure: Reference gene primer amplification yielded estimated nucleated cell counts. The repertoire was sequenced with immunoSEQ multiplex PCR; TCRdb's copy has only in-frame clones and lacks some. V and J calls and clone size are copied from that table; D and trimming were computed from the DNA. In the table there are about 440,000 clones, more than 70% of which are singletons. The Seattle site enrolled patients during active infection and followed them longitudinally.

This chain links TRBV3-1 (or the pseudogene TRBV3-2) with TRBJ2-7; the D gene is possibly TRBD1 (6 bases). The sample comprised peripheral blood. The source is a woman aged 45-60 years with COVID-19, enrolled during active disease. The CDR3 DNA sequence: TGTGCCAGCAGCAACCGAGGGGGAACAAACTACGAGCAGTACTTC. Translating it yields CASSNRGGTNYEQYF.